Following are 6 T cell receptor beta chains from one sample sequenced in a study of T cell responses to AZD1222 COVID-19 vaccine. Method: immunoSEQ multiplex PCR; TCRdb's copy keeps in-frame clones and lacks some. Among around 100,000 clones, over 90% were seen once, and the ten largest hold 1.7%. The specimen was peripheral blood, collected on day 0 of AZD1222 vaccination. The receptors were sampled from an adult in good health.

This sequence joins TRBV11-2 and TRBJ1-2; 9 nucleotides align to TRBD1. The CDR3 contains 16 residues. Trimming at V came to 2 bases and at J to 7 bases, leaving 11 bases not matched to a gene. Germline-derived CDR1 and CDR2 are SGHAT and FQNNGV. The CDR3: CASSLRPGTGTSGYTF. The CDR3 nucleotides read TGTGCCAGCAGCTTACGCCCCGGGACAGGGACTTCTGGCTACACCTTC. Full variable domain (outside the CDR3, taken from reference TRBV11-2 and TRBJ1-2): EAGVAQSPRYKIIEKRQSVAFWCNPISGHATLYWYQQILGQGPKLLIQFQNNGVVDDSQLPKDRFSAERLKGVDSTLKIQPAKLEDSAVYLCASSLRPGTGTSGYTFGSGTRLTVV.

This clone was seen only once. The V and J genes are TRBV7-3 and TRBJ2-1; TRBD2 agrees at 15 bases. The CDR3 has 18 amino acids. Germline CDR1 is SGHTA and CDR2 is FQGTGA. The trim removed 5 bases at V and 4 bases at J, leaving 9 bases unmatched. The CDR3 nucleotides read TGTGCCAGCAGCATTGGGACTAGCGGGAGGTTTCGGTACAATGAGCAGTTCTTC. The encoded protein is CASSIGTSGRFRYNEQFF.

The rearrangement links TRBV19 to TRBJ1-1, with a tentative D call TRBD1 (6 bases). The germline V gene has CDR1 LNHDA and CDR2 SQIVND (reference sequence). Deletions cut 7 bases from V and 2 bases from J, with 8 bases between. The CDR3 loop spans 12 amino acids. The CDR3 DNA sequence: TGTGCCAGTAAGGACAGCAACACTGAAGCTTTCTTT. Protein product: CASKDSNTEAFF.

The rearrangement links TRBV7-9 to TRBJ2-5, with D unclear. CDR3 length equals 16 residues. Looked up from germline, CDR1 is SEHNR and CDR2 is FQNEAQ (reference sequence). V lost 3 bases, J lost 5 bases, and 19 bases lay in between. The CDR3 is CASSFGVSNFGETQYF. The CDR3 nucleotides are TGTGCCAGCAGCTTCGGAGTTAGCAATTTCGGGGAGACCCAGTACTTC.

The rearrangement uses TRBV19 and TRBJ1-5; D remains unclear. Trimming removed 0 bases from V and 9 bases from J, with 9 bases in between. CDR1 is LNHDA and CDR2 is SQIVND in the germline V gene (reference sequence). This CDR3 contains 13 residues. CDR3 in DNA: TGTGCCAGTAGTATAGAGGGCCCCGGGCCCCAGCATTTT. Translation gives CASSIEGPGPQHF.

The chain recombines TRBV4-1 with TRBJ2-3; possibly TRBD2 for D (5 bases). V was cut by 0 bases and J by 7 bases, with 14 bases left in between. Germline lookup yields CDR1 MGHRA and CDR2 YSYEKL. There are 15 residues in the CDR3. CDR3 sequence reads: CASSQEGRSRNTQYF. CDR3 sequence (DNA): TGCGCCAGCAGCCAAGAGGGGAGATCAAGGAATACGCAGTATTTT.